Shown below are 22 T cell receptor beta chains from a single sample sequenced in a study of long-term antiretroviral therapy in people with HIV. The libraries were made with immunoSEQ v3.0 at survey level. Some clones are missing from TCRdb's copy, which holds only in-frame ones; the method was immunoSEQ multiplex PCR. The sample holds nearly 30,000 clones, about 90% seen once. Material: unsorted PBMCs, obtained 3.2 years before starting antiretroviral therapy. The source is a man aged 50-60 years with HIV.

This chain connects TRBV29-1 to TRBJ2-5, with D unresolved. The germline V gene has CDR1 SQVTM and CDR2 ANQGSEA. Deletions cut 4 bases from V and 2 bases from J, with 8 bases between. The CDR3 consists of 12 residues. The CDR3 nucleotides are TGCAGCGTTGTGGTAGTTCAAGAGACCCAGTACTTC. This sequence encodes CSVVVVQETQYF.

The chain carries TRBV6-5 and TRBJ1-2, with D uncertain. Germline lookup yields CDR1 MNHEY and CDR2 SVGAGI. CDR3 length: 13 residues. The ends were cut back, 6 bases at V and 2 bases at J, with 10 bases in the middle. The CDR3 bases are TGTGCCAGCAGGAGGGATAACAACTATGGCTACACCTTC. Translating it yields CASRRDNNYGYTF.

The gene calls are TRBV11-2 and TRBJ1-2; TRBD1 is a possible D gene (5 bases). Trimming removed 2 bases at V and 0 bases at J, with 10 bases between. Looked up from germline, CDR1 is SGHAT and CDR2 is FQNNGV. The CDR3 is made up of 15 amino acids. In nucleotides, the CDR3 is TGTGCCAGCAGCTTAAAGGAGGGGCCTAACTATGGCTACACCTTC. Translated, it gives CASSLKEGPNYGYTF.

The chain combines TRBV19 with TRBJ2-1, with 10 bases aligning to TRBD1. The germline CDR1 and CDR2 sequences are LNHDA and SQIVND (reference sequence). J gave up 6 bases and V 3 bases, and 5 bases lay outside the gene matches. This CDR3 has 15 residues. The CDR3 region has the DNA TGTGCCAGTAGTATCCCCGGGACAGGGGCCAATGAGCAGTTCTTC. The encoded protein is CASSIPGTGANEQFF. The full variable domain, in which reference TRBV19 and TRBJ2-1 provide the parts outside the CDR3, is DGGITQSPKYLFRKEGQNVTLSCEQNLNHDAMYWYRQDPGQGLRLIYYSQIVNDFQKGDIAEGYSVSREKKESFPLTVTSAQKNPTAFYLCASSIPGTGANEQFFGPGTRLTVL.

For the CDR3, the DNA is TGCAGCGTCGCAAGGGCCTCAACCGGGGAGCTGTTTTTT. Encoded protein: CSVARASTGELFF. V gene TRBV29-1 combines with J gene TRBJ2-2; no firm D call. Trimming cost V 6 bases and J 5 bases, with 13 bases left between them. Germline V gives CDR1 SQVTM, CDR2 ANQGSEA. CDR3 length equals 13 residues.

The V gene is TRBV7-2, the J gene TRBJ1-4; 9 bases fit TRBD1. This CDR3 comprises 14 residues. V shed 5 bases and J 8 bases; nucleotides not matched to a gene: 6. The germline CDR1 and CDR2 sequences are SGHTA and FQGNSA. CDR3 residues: CASSVQGAGEKLFF. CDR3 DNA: TGTGCCAGCAGCGTACAGGGGGCTGGAGAAAAACTGTTTTTT.

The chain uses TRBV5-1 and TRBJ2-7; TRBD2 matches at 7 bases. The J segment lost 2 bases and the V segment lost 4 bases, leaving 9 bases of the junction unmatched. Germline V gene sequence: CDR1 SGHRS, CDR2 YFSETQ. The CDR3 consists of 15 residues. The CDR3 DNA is TGCGCCAGCAGCCCGGAGGCGGGGGTAACCTACGAGCAGTACTTC. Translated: CASSPEAGVTYEQYF.

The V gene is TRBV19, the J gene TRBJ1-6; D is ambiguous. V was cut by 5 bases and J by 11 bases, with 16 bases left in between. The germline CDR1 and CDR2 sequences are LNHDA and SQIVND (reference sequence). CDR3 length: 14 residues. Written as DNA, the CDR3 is TGTGCCAGTAGTGTGGGGATCCCGGACCCACCCCTCCACTTT. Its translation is CASSVGIPDPPLHF. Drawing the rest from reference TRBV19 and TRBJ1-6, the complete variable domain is DGGITQSPKYLFRKEGQNVTLSCEQNLNHDAMYWYRQDPGQGLRLIYYSQIVNDFQKGDIAEGYSVSREKKESFPLTVTSAQKNPTAFYLCASSVGIPDPPLHFGNGTRLTVT.

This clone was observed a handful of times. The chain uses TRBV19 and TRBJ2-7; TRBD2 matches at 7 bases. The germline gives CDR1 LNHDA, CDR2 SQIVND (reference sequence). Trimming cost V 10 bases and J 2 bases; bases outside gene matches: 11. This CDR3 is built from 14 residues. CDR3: CATSWAGATYEQYF. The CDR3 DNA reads TGTGCCACCTCCTGGGCGGGAGCAACCTACGAGCAGTACTTC. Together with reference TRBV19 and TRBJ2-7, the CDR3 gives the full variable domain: DGGITQSPKYLFRKEGQNVTLSCEQNLNHDAMYWYRQDPGQGLRLIYYSQIVNDFQKGDIAEGYSVSREKKESFPLTVTSAQKNPTAFYLCATSWAGATYEQYFGPGTRLTVT.

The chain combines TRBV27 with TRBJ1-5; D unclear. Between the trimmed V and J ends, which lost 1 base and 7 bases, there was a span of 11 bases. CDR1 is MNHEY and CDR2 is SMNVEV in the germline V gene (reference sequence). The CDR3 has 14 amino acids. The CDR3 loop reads CASSLWSPGQPQHF. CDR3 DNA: TGTGCCAGCAGTTTATGGTCCCCGGGGCAGCCCCAGCATTTT.

CDR3 bases: TGCGCCAGCGGATACGGGTTGGGGCTAGGGGAAAAACTGTTTTTT. Translating gives CASGYGLGLGEKLFF. The rearrangement links TRBV5-1 to TRBJ1-4, with a tentative D call TRBD1 (5 bases). Trimming left V 7 bases short and J 8 bases short, with 21 bases between. This CDR3 has 15 amino acids. Germline V CDR1 and CDR2: SGHRS, YFSETQ.

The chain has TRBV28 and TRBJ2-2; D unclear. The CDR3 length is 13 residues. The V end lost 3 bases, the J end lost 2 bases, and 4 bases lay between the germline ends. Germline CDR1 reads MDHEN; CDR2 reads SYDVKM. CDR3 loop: CASSFYNTGELFF. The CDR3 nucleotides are TGTGCCAGCAGTTTTTATAACACCGGGGAGCTGTTTTTT.

The CDR3 DNA is TGTGCCAGCACCAAGGTCGGGAAGAACACTGAAGCTTTCTTT. This sequence encodes CASTKVGKNTEAFF. The chain links TRBV6-1 to TRBJ1-1; D is undetermined. The germline V and J ends were trimmed by 7 bases and 1 base, with 13 bases remaining between them. Germline V gene data show CDR1 as MNHNS and CDR2 as SASEGT. CDR3 length equals 14 residues.

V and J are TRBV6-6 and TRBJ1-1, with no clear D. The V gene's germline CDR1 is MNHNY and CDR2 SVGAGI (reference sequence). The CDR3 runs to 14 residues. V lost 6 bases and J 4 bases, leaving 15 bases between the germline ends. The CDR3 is CASSYGPLITEAFF. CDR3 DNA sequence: TGTGCCAGCAGCTACGGACCCCTCATCACTGAAGCTTTCTTT.

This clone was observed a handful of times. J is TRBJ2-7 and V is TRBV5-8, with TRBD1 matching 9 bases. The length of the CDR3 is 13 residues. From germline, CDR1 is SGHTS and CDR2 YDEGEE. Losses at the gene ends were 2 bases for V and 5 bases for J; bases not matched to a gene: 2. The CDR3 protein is CASSLDRGDEQYF. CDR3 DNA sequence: TGTGCCAGCAGCTTAGACAGGGGGGACGAGCAGTACTTC.

CDR3: CASSVKLDNEQFF. CDR3 in DNA: TGTGCCAGTAGTGTAAAACTAGACAATGAGCAGTTCTTC. The rearrangement joins TRBV19 to TRBJ2-1, with a tentative D call TRBD2 (5 bases). The CDR3 covers 13 residues. Trimming cost V 5 bases and J 5 bases, with 10 bases left between them. Germline lookup yields CDR1 LNHDA and CDR2 SQIVND (reference sequence).

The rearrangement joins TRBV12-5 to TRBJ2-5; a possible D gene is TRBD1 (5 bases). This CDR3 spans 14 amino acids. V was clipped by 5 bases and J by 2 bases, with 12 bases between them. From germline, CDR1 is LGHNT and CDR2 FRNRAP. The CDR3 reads CASGPGSLQETQYF. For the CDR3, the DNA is TGTGCTAGTGGTCCAGGGTCCTTACAAGAGACCCAGTACTTC. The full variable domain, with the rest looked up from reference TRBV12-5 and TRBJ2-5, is DARVTQTPRHKVTEMGQEVTMRCQPILGHNTVFWYRQTMMQGLELLAYFRNRAPLDDSGMPKDRFSAEMPDATLATLKIQPSEPRDSAVYFCASGPGSLQETQYFGPGTRLLVL.

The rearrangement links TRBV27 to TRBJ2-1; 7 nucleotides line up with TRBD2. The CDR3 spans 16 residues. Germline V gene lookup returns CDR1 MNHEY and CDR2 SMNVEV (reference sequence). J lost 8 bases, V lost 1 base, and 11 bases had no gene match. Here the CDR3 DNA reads TGTGCCAGCAGTTTATTACCCGGACTAGGGTTTGATGAGCAGTTCTTC. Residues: CASSLLPGLGFDEQFF.

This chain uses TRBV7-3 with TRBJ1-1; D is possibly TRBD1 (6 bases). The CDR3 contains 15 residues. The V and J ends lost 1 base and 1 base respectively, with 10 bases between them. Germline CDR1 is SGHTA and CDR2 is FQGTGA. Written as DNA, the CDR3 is TGTGCCAGCAGCTTAATGGGGGGGCAGAACACTGAAGCTTTCTTT. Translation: CASSLMGGQNTEAFF. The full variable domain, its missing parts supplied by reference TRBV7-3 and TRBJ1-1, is GAGVSQTPSNKVTEKGKYVELRCDPISGHTALYWYRQSLGQGPEFLIYFQGTGAADDSGLPNDRFFAVRPEGSVSTLKIQRTERGDSAVYLCASSLMGGQNTEAFFGQGTRLTVV.

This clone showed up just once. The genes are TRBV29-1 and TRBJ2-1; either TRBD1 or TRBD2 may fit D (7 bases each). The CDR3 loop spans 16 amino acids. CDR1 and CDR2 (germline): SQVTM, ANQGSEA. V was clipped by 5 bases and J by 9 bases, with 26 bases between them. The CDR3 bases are TGCAGCGTTCCCCGGCCCGGGAGGCCCCAGGGGGGTGAGCAGTTCTTC. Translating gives CSVPRPGRPQGGEQFF.

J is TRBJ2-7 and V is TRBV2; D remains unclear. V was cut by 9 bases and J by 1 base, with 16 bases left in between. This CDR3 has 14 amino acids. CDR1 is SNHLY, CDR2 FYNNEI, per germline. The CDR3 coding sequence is TGTGCCAGTGACGGACCCGCCCGGTCCTACGAGCAGTACTTC. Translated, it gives CASDGPARSYEQYF. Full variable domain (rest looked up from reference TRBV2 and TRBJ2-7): EPEVTQTPSHQVTQMGQEVILRCVPISNHLYFYWYRQILGQKVEFLVSFYNNEISEKSEIFDDQFSVERPDGSNFTLKIRSTKLEDSAMYFCASDGPARSYEQYFGPGTRLTVT.

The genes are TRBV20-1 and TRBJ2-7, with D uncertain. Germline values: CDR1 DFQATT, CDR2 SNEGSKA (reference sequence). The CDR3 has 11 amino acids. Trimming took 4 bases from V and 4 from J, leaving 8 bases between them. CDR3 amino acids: CSAIRQYEQYF. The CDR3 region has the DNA TGCAGTGCTATTAGACAATACGAGCAGTACTTC.